Here is one TCR beta chain with its context. Its target is unknown. Germline loops: CDR1 MGHRA, CDR2 YSYEKL. This CDR3 comprises 16 residues. The ends were cut back, 0 bases at V and 2 bases at J, with 14 bases in the middle. The data stem from a study of CD8 T cells in ankylosing spondylitis. Using quantitative 5'-RACE with molecular barcodes, the authors made TCR beta libraries. TCRdb reprocessed the 5' RACE reads with MiXCR, giving one entry per CDR3 protein. Found here are roughly 700,000 distinct CDR3 sequences, around 19% of them singletons; the top ten hold around a fifth. Findings and limits, study-wide: Made up of eight highly homologous variants, a TCR beta motif appeared characteristic of ankylosing spondylitis blood. Reactive arthritis synovial fluid and blood were previously reported to contain some motif variants.

V and J are TRBV4-1 and TRBJ2-7; no reliable D call. The sequenced material came from blood, either unsorted or a sorted T cell fraction (not recorded which). The sequence was collected from a male donor with ankylosing spondylitis. The chain's CDR3 is CASSQETGQKPYEQYF. DNA for the CDR3: TGCGCCAGCAGCCAAGAGACGGGCCAGAAGCCCTACGAGCAGTACTTC.